The clone carrying this T cell receptor (beta chain) has just one count. The CDR3 covers 14 residues. Per the germline V gene, CDR1 is KGHSH and CDR2 is LQKENI. V shed 6 bases and J shed 8 bases, with 16 bases lying between them. The entry originates in a study of blood T cell repertoires in COVID-19. Study information: T cells, B-cell-depleted T cells, or PBMCs supplied cDNA or gDNA.

Here immunoSEQ multiplex PCR was the method, and the copy in TCRdb shows in-frame clones only, minus some. Here the sample spans 150,000 to 200,000 clones, 87% being singletons. The receptor's source is a human donor in a cohort sampled during active COVID-19. The rearrangement joins TRBV18 to TRBJ1-4; D possibly corresponds to TRBD1 (6 bases). The source material was peripheral blood. This chain's CDR3 is CASSLGGSYEKLFF. CDR3 nucleotides: TGTGCCAGCTCCCTAGGGGGATCGTACGAAAAACTGTTTTTT.